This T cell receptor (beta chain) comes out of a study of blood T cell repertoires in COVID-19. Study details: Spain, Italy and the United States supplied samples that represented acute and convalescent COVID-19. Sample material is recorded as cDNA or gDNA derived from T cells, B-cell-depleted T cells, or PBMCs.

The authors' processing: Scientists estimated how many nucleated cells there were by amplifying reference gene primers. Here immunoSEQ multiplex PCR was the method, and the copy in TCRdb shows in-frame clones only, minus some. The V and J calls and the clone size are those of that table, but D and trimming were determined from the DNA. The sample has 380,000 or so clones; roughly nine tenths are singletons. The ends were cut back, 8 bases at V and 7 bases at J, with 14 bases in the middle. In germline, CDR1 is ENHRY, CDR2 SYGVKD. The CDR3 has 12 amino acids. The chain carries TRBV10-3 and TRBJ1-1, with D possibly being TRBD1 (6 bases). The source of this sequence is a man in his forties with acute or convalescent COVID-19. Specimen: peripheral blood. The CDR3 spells CAIGQGMREAFF. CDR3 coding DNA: TGTGCCATCGGGCAGGGGATGCGTGAAGCTTTCTTT.